The source of this T cell receptor (beta chain) is a study of shared clonotypes between healthy human individuals. The study's findings and limits: Sorted-subset sequencing was shown by rarefaction to be incomplete despite large depth. The authors expected sequencing depth to affect clonotype sharing among donors.

Genomic DNA of every subset was divided equally among multiple immunoSEQ plates. Generated by immunoSEQ multiplex PCR, the TCRdb table keeps only in-frame clones and is missing some. The sample holds around 330,000 clones; around 67% are singletons and the top ten take around 10%. As for this clone: Its antigen remains unidentified.

V lost 0 bases and J lost 13; bases outside the gene matches: 11. Germline V gene lookup returns CDR1 LNHNV and CDR2 YYDKDF (reference sequence). The length of the CDR3 is 15 residues. The material sequenced was memory CD4+ T cells sorted from blood. Subset described: CD45RA-negative fraction. This sequence originates from a man aged 25-45 years in good health. This sequence joins TRBV15 and TRBJ2-1; TRBD2 matches at 8 bases. The CDR3 protein is CATSRDGGLVPFQFF. CDR3 DNA: TGTGCCACCAGCAGAGATGGGGGACTAGTCCCCTTTCAGTTCTTC. Looking up the rest from reference TRBV15 and TRBJ2-1 gives the full variable domain: DAMVIQNPRYQVTQFGKPVTLSCSQTLNHNVMYWYQQKSSQAPKLLFHYYDKDFNNEADTPDNFQSRRPNTSFCFLDIRSPGLGDTAMYLCATSRDGGLVPFQFFGPGTRLTVL.